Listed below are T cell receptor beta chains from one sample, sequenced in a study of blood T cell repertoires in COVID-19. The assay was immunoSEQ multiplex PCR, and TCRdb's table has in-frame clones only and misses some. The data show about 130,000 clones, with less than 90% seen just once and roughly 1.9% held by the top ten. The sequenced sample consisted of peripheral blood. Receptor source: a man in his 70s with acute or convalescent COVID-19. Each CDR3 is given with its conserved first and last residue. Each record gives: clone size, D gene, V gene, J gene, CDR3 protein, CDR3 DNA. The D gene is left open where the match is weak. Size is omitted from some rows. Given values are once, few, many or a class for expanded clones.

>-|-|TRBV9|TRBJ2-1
CASSLSGSSYNEQFF
TGTGCCAGCAGCCTTTCGGGGAGCTCCTACAATGAGCAGTTCTTC
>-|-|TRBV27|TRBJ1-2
CASSLTENREKGYGYTF
TGTGCCAGCAGTCTAACCGAAAACAGGGAAAAGGGCTATGGCTACACCTTC
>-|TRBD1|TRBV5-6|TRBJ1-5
CASSLSQGAGQPQHF
TGTGCCAGCAGCTTGTCACAGGGGGCTGGACAGCCCCAGCATTTT
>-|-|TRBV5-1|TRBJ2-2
CASSPQGWELFF
TGCGCCAGCAGCCCTCAGGGATGGGAGCTGTTTTTT
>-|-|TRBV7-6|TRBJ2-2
CASSLLSGNTGELFF
TGTGCCAGCAGCTTATTGTCAGGGAACACCGGGGAGCTGTTTTTT
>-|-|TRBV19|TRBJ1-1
CASSSRGLNTEAFF
TGTGCCAGTAGTTCCAGGGGTTTGAACACTGAAGCTTTCTTT
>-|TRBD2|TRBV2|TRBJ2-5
CASGTSGGPQGTQYF
TGTGCCAGTGGGACTAGCGGGGGGCCACAAGGGACCCAGTACTTC
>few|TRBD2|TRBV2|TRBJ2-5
CASIRMGSGEETQYF
TGTGCCAGCATTAGAATGGGGAGCGGGGAAGAGACCCAGTACTTC
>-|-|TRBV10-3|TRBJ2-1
CAISEQRDSSYNEQFF
TGTGCCATCAGTGAGCAGAGGGACTCGAGCTACAATGAGCAGTTCTTC
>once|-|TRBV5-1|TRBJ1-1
CASRLDMNTEAFF
TGCGCCAGCAGGCTCGACATGAACACTGAAGCTTTCTTT
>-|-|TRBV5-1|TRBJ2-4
CASSSTVRGAKNIQYF
TGCGCCAGCAGCTCGACAGTCCGTGGGGCCAAAAACATTCAGTACTTC
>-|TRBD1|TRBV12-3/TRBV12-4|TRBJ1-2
CASSLTGAAGYTF
TGTGCCAGCAGTTTGACAGGGGCCGCTGGCTACACCTTC
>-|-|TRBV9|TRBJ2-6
CASSVPGSGANVLTF
TGTGCCAGCAGCGTCCCGGGGTCTGGGGCCAACGTCCTGACTTTC
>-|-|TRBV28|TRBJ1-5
CASSLPGTSLNQPQHF
TGTGCCAGCAGTCTACCCGGGACAAGTCTCAATCAGCCCCAGCATTTT
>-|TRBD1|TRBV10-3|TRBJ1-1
CAISVNPGQNEAFF
TGTGCCATCAGTGTGAACCCGGGACAGAATGAAGCTTTCTTT
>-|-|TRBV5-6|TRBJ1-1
CASSFTAGTEAFF
TGTGCCAGCAGCTTTACAGCGGGCACTGAAGCTTTCTTT
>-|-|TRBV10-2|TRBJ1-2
CASSESAVWRGYGYTF
TGCGCCAGCAGTGAATCGGCAGTTTGGCGGGGCTATGGCTACACCTTC
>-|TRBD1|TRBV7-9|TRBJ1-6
CASSFQGDSPLHF
TGTGCCAGCAGCTTTCAGGGGGATTCACCCCTCCACTTT
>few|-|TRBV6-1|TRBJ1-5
CASSEAEGQGNQPQHF
TGTGCCAGCAGTGAAGCGGAGGGTCAGGGCAATCAGCCCCAGCATTTT
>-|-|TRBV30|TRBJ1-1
CAWSLGKNTEAFF
TGTGCCTGGAGTCTAGGTAAGAACACTGAAGCTTTCTTT
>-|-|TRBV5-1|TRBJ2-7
CASSPRGRWEQYF
TGCGCCAGCAGCCCCAGGGGAAGGTGGGAGCAGTACTTC
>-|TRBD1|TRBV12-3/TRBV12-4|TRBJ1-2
CASSYDRVYGYTF
TGTGCCAGCAGTTACGACAGGGTGTATGGCTACACCTTC
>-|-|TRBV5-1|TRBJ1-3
CASSLDGGNTIYF
TGCGCCAGCAGCTTGGACGGTGGAAACACCATATATTTT
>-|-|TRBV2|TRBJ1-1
CASRGQGNTEAFF
TGTGCCAGCAGGGGGCAAGGGAACACTGAAGCTTTCTTT
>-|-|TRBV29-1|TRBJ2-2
CSVRRGLDTGELFF
TGCAGCGTGAGGAGGGGACTGGACACCGGGGAGCTGTTTTTT
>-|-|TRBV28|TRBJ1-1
CASSLSAGSTEAFF
TGTGCCAGCAGTTTATCCGCAGGGTCCACTGAAGCTTTCTTT
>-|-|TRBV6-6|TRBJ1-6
CASSPRGGQGSHSPLHF
TGTGCCAGCAGTCCCCGGGGGGGGCAGGGGAGCCACTCACCCCTCCACTTT
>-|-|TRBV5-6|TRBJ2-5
CASVLGQKETQYF
TGTGCCAGTGTACTAGGACAGAAAGAGACCCAGTACTTC
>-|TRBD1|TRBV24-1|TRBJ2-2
CATSDLDTGVMNTGELFF
TGTGCCACCAGTGATTTGGATACAGGGGTCATGAACACCGGGGAGCTGTTTTTT
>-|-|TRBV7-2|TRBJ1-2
CASSLASIVANYGYTF
TGTGCCAGCAGCTTAGCGTCAATCGTGGCCAACTATGGCTACACCTTC
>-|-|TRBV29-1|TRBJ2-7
CSVDVSADEQYF
TGCAGCGTTGACGTCTCAGCGGACGAGCAGTACTTC
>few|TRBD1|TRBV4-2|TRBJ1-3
CASSPGQPSGNTIYF
TGTGCCAGCAGCCCGGGACAGCCCTCTGGAAACACCATATATTTT
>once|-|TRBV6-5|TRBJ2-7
CASNTASAPYEQYF
TGTGCCAGCAACACAGCATCTGCCCCCTACGAGCAGTACTTC
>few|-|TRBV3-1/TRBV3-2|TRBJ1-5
CASSQTGLYQPQHF
TGTGCCAGCAGCCAAACAGGGTTGTATCAGCCCCAGCATTTT
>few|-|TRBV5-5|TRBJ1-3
CASSLYGDSGNTIYF
TGTGCCAGCAGCTTGTACGGGGACTCTGGAAACACCATATATTTT
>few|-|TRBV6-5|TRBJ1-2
CASSYSSAGPSFF
TGTGCCAGCAGTTACTCGTCCGCAGGGCCCTCCTTCTTC
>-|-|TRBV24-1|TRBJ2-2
CATSAGTNTGELFF
TGTGCCACCAGTGCCGGGACTAACACCGGGGAGCTGTTTTTT
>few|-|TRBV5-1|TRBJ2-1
CASSQGGGDEQFF
TGCGCCAGCAGCCAAGGGGGTGGAGATGAGCAGTTCTTC
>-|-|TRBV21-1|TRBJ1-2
CASSKAGTGPYGYTF
TGTGCCAGCAGCAAAGCCGGGACAGGGCCCTATGGCTACACCTTC
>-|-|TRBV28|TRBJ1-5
CASSFPSGGNQPQHF
TGTGCCAGCAGTTTTCCCTCCGGGGGAAATCAGCCCCAGCATTTT
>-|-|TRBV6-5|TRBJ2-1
CASSYSGTSYNEQFF
TGTGCCAGCTCCTATAGCGGAACTTCCTACAATGAGCAGTTCTTC
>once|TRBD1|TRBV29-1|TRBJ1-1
CSARRDRSTEAFF
TGCAGCGCCCGACGGGACAGGTCCACTGAAGCTTTCTTT
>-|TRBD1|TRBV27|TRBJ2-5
CASSLDGTGYSRKETQYF
TGTGCCAGCAGTTTAGATGGGACAGGATATTCAAGGAAAGAGACCCAGTACTTC
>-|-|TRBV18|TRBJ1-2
CASSPGLQGQTGYTF
TGTGCCAGCTCACCAGGTCTTCAGGGTCAGACAGGCTACACCTTC
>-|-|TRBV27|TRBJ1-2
CASSLSRPTDGYTF
TGTGCCAGCAGTTTATCTCGCCCAACGGATGGCTACACCTTC
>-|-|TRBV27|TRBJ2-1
CASRRGGSYNEQFF
TGTGCCAGCAGGCGGGGCGGCTCCTACAATGAGCAGTTCTTC
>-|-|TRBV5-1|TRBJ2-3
CASSLTGPASTDTQYF
TGCGCCAGCAGCTTGACAGGGCCCGCTAGCACAGATACGCAGTATTTT
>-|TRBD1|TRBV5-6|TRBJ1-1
CASSHPLQGVGNTEAFF
TGTGCCAGCAGCCATCCCCTACAGGGGGTTGGGAACACTGAAGCTTTCTTT
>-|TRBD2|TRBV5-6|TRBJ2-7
CASSLSAGGPYEQYF
TGTGCCAGCAGCTTAAGTGCGGGGGGGCCCTACGAGCAGTACTTC
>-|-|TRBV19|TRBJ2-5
CASSASGETQYF
TGTGCCAGTAGTGCTTCCGGTGAGACCCAGTACTTC
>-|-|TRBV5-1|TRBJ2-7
CASSSRGLDYEQYF
TGCGCCAGCAGCTCGCGGGGGCTTGACTACGAGCAGTACTTC
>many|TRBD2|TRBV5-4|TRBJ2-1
CASSTGTSGTNNEQFF
TGTGCCAGCAGCACTGGGACTAGCGGGACTAACAATGAGCAGTTCTTC
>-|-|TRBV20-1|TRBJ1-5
CSASLGTNQPQHF
TGCAGTGCTAGTTTGGGGACAAATCAGCCCCAGCATTTT
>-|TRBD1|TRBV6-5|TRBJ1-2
CASSYQGANSGYTF
TGTGCCAGCAGTTACCAGGGGGCAAACAGCGGCTACACCTTC
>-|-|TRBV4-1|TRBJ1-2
CASSQDRRPKQDRHGYTF
TGCGCCAGCAGCCAAGATCGTCGACCGAAACAGGATCGCCATGGCTACACCTTC